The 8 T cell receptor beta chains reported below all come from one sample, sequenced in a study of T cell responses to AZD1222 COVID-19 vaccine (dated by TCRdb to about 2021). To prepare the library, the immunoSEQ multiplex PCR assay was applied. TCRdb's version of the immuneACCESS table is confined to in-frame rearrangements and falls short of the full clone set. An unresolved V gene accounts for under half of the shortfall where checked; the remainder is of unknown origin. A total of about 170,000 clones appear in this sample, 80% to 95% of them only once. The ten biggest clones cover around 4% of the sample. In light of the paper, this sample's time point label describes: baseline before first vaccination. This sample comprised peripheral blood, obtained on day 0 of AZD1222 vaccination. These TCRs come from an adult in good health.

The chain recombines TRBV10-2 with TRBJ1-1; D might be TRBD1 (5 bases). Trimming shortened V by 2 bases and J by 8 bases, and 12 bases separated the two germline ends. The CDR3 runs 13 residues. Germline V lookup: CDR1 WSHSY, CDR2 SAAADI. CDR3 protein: CASSEPPTGEAFF. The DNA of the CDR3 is TGCGCCAGCAGTGAGCCCCCCACAGGAGAAGCTTTCTTT.

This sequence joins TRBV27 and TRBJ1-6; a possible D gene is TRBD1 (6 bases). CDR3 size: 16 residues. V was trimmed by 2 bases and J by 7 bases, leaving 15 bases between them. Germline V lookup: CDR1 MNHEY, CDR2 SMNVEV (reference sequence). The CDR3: CASSLPGDAANSPLHF. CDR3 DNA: TGTGCCAGCAGTTTACCAGGGGACGCGGCAAATTCACCCCTCCACTTT.

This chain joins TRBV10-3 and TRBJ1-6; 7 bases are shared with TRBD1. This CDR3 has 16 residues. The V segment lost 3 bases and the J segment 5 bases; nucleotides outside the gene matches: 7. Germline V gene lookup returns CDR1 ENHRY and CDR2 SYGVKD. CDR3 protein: CAISDRGTANNSPLHF. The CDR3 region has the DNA TGTGCCATCAGTGACCGGGGGACAGCCAATAATTCACCCCTCCACTTT.

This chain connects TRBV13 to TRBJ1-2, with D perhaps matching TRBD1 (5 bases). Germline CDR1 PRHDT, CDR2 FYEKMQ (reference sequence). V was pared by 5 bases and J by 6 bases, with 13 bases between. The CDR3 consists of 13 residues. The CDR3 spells CASSRGEWDGYTF. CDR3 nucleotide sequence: TGTGCCAGCAGCCGGGGGGAGTGGGATGGCTACACCTTC.

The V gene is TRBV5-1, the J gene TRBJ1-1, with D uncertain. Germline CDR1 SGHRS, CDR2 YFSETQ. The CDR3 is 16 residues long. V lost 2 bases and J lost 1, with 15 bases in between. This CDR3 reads CASSLVSGRENTEAFF. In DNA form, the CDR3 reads TGCGCCAGCAGCTTAGTGTCTGGAAGGGAGAACACTGAAGCTTTCTTT.

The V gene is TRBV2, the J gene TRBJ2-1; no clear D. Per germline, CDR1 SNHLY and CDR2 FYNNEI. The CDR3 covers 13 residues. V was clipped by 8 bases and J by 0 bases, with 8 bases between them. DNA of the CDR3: TGTGCCAGCTTTTGGAGCTCCTACAATGAGCAGTTCTTC. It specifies CASFWSSYNEQFF.

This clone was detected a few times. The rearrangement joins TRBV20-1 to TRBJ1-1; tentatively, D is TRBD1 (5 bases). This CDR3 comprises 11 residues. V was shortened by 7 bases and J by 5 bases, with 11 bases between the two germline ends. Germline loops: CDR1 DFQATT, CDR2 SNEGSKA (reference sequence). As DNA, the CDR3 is TGCAGTGGGAGGGGAGGAACTGAAGCTTTCTTT. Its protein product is CSGRGGTEAFF.

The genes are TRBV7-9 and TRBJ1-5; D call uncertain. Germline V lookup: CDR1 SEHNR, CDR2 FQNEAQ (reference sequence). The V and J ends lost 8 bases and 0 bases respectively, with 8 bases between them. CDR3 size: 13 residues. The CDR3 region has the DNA TGTGCCAGCGGTGGTAATAGCAATCAGCCCCAGCATTTT. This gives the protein CASGGNSNQPQHF.